Presented here are 30 T cell receptor beta chains from one specimen sequenced in a study of cytomegalovirus exposure and HLA in healthy donors. Primers included in the PCR were 60 Vbeta and 13 Jbeta primers. Clones were read by immunoSEQ multiplex PCR, and TCRdb kept only the in-frame ones, dropping some. The profile shows about 190,000 clones, over 70% of them singletons. The sequenced material came from PBMCs. Receptors were obtained from a man aged 25 to 45 in good health and CMV-seronegative.

The chain joins TRBV14 to TRBJ2-1, with TRBD2 matching over 8 bases. Unmatched junction bases numbered 8, after V lost 4 bases and J lost 9 bases. Germline CDR1 SGHDN, CDR2 FVKESK. The CDR3 contains 14 residues. As DNA, the CDR3 is TGTGCCAGCAGCCCCCGGGGGGGGCCGGGTGAGCAGTTCTTC. It specifies CASSPRGGPGEQFF.

The chain couples TRBV27 to TRBJ2-1; possible D gene TRBD2, 7 bases. CDR3 size: 16 residues. V was pared by 3 bases and J by 5 bases, with 17 bases between. Germline V CDR1 and CDR2: MNHEY, SMNVEV (reference sequence). The CDR3 region is CASSFWGQGRDNEQFF. The CDR3 DNA reads as TGTGCCAGCAGTTTTTGGGGTCAGGGGAGGGACAATGAGCAGTTCTTC.

This clone occurred once. The chain links TRBV7-9 to TRBJ2-7, with TRBD2 matching over 7 bases. The junction had 1 base not matched to a gene; V was cut back by 10 bases and J by 4 bases. The germline V gene encodes CDR1 SEHNR and CDR2 FQNEAQ (reference sequence). CDR3 size: 10 residues. This chain's CDR3 is CATSGYEQYF. The CDR3 nucleotides are TGTGCCACTAGCGGTTACGAGCAGTACTTC.

The chain combines TRBV4-2 with TRBJ2-5; the D gene is possibly TRBD2 (6 bases). The V gene lost 1 base and the J gene lost 7 bases, with 19 bases spanning the gap. The V gene's germline CDR1 is LGHNA and CDR2 YNFKEQ. The CDR3 is made up of 16 amino acids. For the CDR3, the DNA is TGTGCCAGCAGCCAAGGAGGTCCGGACTATGCGGCGACCCAGTACTTC. Translation: CASSQGGPDYAATQYF.

This clone was observed a single time. The gene calls are TRBV27 and TRBJ1-5; D is perhaps TRBD1 (5 bases). Per the germline V gene, CDR1 is MNHEY and CDR2 is SMNVEV (reference sequence). The V end lost 8 bases, the J end lost 0 bases, and 14 bases lay between the germline ends. This CDR3 has 15 residues. The CDR3: CASWGRGYSNQPQHF. CDR3 nucleotide sequence: TGTGCCAGCTGGGGTCGGGGGTATAGCAATCAGCCCCAGCATTTT.

The rearrangement joins TRBV11-2 to TRBJ1-3; maybe TRBD1 (6 bases). The CDR3 is 19 residues long. Germline V lookup: CDR1 SGHAT, CDR2 FQNNGV. The V and J ends lost 4 bases and 4 bases respectively, with 26 bases between them. Written as DNA, the CDR3 is TGTGCCAGCAGCTCCAGAAATCAAAAGCAGGGGTACTCAGGAAACACCATATATTTT. Residues: CASSSRNQKQGYSGNTIYF.

The chain carries TRBV2 and TRBJ1-2; D is undetermined. The germline V and J ends were trimmed by 5 bases and 8 bases, with 21 bases remaining between them. The CDR3 has 15 residues. Germline CDR1 SNHLY, CDR2 FYNNEI. The CDR3 nucleotides read TGTGCCAGCAGTAAGGACGGCGCTCCTGCGGGGGGCTACACCTTC. It is translated as CASSKDGAPAGGYTF.

The chain combines TRBV7-6 with TRBJ1-4; tentatively, D is TRBD1 (5 bases). The ends were cut back, 0 bases at V and 9 bases at J, with 20 bases in the middle. Per the germline V gene, CDR1 is SGHVS and CDR2 is FNYEAQ. This CDR3 has 17 residues. The CDR3 loop reads CASSLALPGGSFKKLFF. DNA of the CDR3: TGTGCCAGCAGCTTAGCGCTTCCGGGGGGGAGTTTTAAAAAACTGTTTTTT.

The genes are TRBV11-2 and TRBJ2-7, with D unclear. The CDR3 sequence is 10 residues long. Germline loops: CDR1 SGHAT, CDR2 FQNNGV. Trimming left V 3 bases short and J 6 bases short, with 3 bases between. The CDR3 DNA sequence: TGTGCCAGCAGCTTCTCCGAGCAGTACTTC. It codes for CASSFSEQYF.

This clone was found once. The chain's CDR3 is CASSGFQTGDWYGYTF. The CDR3 coding sequence is TGTGCCAGCAGCGGATTCCAAACAGGGGATTGGTATGGCTACACCTTC. The chain employs TRBV9 and TRBJ1-2; 7 bases map to TRBD1. Germline V gene lookup returns CDR1 SGDLS and CDR2 YYNGEE. J was trimmed by 5 bases and V by 3 bases; bases with no gene match: 13. CDR3 length equals 16 residues.

The chain has TRBV7-9 and TRBJ2-1, with 10 nucleotides matching TRBD2. Germline loops: CDR1 SEHNR, CDR2 FQNEAQ (reference sequence). This CDR3 contains 15 residues. The V segment lost 5 bases and the J segment 1 base; nucleotides outside the gene matches: 2. CDR3 in DNA: TGTGCCAGCAGCCCGACTAGCGGGTCCTACAATGAGCAGTTCTTC. Protein sequence: CASSPTSGSYNEQFF. Using reference TRBV7-9 and TRBJ2-1 for the parts outside the CDR3, the full variable domain is DTGVSQNPRHKITKRGQNVTFRCDPISEHNRLYWYRQTLGQGPEFLTYFQNEAQLEKSRLLSDRFSAERPKGSFSTLEIQRTEQGDSAMYLCASSPTSGSYNEQFFGPGTRLTVL.

The V gene is TRBV27, the J gene TRBJ2-7; no clear D gene. V lost 3 bases to trimming and J lost 6 bases, with 15 bases between them. Looked up from germline, CDR1 is MNHEY and CDR2 is SMNVEV (reference sequence). The CDR3 has 14 residues. The CDR3 nucleotides read TGTGCCAGCAGTTTGAGAGCGCTAGGTGGCGAGCAGTACTTC. This encodes CASSLRALGGEQYF.

V and J are TRBV6-4 and TRBJ2-3; D not certain. Trimming cost V 0 bases and J 0 bases, with 13 bases left between them. The CDR3 length is 17 residues. Germline CDR1 MRHNA, CDR2 SNTAGT. Here the CDR3 reads CASSDSSVAASTDTQYF. DNA for the CDR3: TGTGCCAGCAGTGACTCGAGCGTTGCGGCTAGCACAGATACGCAGTATTTT.

The chain joins TRBV27 to TRBJ2-1, with 9 bases identical to TRBD1. The CDR3 has 17 residues. Germline CDR1 reads MNHEY; CDR2 reads SMNVEV (reference sequence). V shed 1 base, J shed 6 bases, and the junction held 10 bases outside the gene matches. The CDR3 DNA reads as TGTGCCAGCAGTTTATTGAGGAGGGACAGGGAACCCAATGAGCAGTTCTTC. Translation: CASSLLRRDREPNEQFF.

The rearrangement joins TRBV19 to TRBJ2-3; D uncertain. CDR1 is LNHDA, CDR2 SQIVND, per germline (reference sequence). The CDR3 consists of 11 residues. In DNA, the CDR3 is TGTGCACCTACCCTAGCAGATACGCAGTATTTT. Encoded protein: CAPTLADTQYF.

The chain links TRBV5-1 to TRBJ2-1, with 8 bases that match TRBD2. The CDR3 covers 15 residues. V shed 0 bases and J 5 bases; nucleotides not matched to a gene: 4. Germline V CDR1 and CDR2: SGHRS, YFSETQ. In DNA, the CDR3 is TGCGCCAGCAGCTTGGTAGGACTAGCTAACAATGAGCAGTTCTTC. This translates into CASSLVGLANNEQFF.

V is TRBV4-1 and J is TRBJ2-2, with D perhaps TRBD1 (5 bases). Trimming shortened V by 1 base and J by 2 bases, and 8 bases separated the two germline ends. This CDR3 spans 15 amino acids. CDR1 is MGHRA and CDR2 is YSYEKL in the germline V gene. CDR3 in amino acids: CASSQGGLNTGELFF. In DNA form, the CDR3 reads TGCGCCAGCAGCCAAGGGGGCCTAAACACCGGGGAGCTGTTTTTT.

The chain uses TRBV6-4 and TRBJ1-5, with TRBD1 matching 8 bases. The germline CDR1 and CDR2 sequences are MRHNA and SNTAGT. CDR3 length equals 18 residues. Trimming cost V 9 bases and J 2 bases; bases outside gene matches: 18. As DNA, the CDR3 is TGTGCCAGGACCGGGACAGGCCAGATTGGGGGGGGCAATCAGCCCCAGCATTTT. Translating it yields CARTGTGQIGGGNQPQHF.

The genes are TRBV7-6 and TRBJ2-1; TRBD1 matches 7 bases. The ends lost 5 bases at V and 3 bases at J; junction bases unmatched: 13. The CDR3 totals 17 residues. Germline-derived CDR1 and CDR2 are SGHVS and FNYEAQ. CDR3 residues: CASSRRTSGTVYNEQFF. CDR3 sequence (DNA): TGTGCCAGCAGCCGGCGCACCTCCGGGACAGTCTACAATGAGCAGTTCTTC.

The CDR3 region is CASSGTGGEKLFF. The CDR3 DNA follows: TGTGCCAGCAGCGGTACAGGGGGCGAAAAACTGTTTTTT. V is TRBV2 and J is TRBJ1-4; 9 nucleotides line up with TRBD1. Trimming removed 6 bases from V and 8 bases from J; junction bases left unmatched: 4. CDR3 size: 13 residues. Germline CDR1 and CDR2: SNHLY and FYNNEI.

The rearrangement uses TRBV5-1 and TRBJ1-4; possible D gene TRBD1, 5 bases. Trimming stripped 1 base from V and 6 bases from J, with 10 bases between. The CDR3 is made up of 14 amino acids. Germline assignment: CDR1 SGHRS and CDR2 YFSETQ. CDR3 in amino acids: CASSLLGVDEKLFF. CDR3 sequence (DNA): TGCGCCAGCAGCTTGCTAGGGGTAGATGAAAAACTGTTTTTT.

On this clone itself: Mismatch with germline at one junction end may stem from a read error. The chain has TRBV27 and TRBJ2-7; TRBD1 might be the D (5 bases). Germline CDR1 MNHEY, CDR2 SMNVEV (reference sequence). The CDR3 is 15 residues long. The CDR3 spells CVSSRQWGHNYEQYF. CDR3 in DNA: TGTGTCAGCAGCCGTCAGTGGGGCCATAACTACGAGCAGTACTTC.

The gene calls are TRBV5-4 and TRBJ1-1; 9 bases map to TRBD1. Germline V gives CDR1 SGHNT, CDR2 YYREEE (reference sequence). The J segment lost 6 bases and the V segment lost 6 bases, leaving 12 bases of the junction unmatched. CDR3 length equals 15 residues. The CDR3 reads CASIPSPDRGSEAFF. The CDR3 DNA follows: TGTGCCAGCATCCCGAGCCCGGACAGGGGTTCTGAAGCTTTCTTT.

This chain connects TRBV6-6 to TRBJ1-2, with 7 bases that match TRBD1. Per the germline V gene, CDR1 is MNHNY and CDR2 is SVGAGI (reference sequence). This CDR3 contains 13 residues. After removal of 5 bases from V and 6 bases from J, the junction contained 6 bases not matched to a gene. In DNA, the CDR3 is TGTGCCAGCAGTCCGACAGGGTACGATGGCTACACCTTC. This gives the protein CASSPTGYDGYTF.

The J gene is TRBJ2-7, the V gene TRBV9, with 7 bases that match TRBD2. CDR1 and CDR2 (germline): SGDLS, YYNGEE. J was trimmed by 2 bases and V by 0 bases; bases with no gene match: 2. The CDR3 covers 14 residues. CDR3 bases: TGTGCCAGCAGCGTAGGACTAGCTGCCTACGAGCAGTACTTC. It is translated as CASSVGLAAYEQYF.

This rearrangement joins TRBV27 to TRBJ2-7; 7 bases match TRBD1. Germline assignment: CDR1 MNHEY and CDR2 SMNVEV (reference sequence). This CDR3 is 13 amino acids long. V was pared by 8 bases and J by 0 bases, with 4 bases of the junction left unmatched. CDR3 sequence reads: CASGRQGSYEQYF. CDR3 DNA sequence: TGTGCCAGCGGCCGACAGGGCTCCTACGAGCAGTACTTC.

V gene TRBV7-6 combines with J gene TRBJ2-7, with TRBD2 matching over 10 bases. Germline CDR1 SGHVS, CDR2 FNYEAQ. V gave up 0 bases and J gave up 0 bases; unmatched junction bases: 5. The CDR3 length is 17 residues. The CDR3 spells CASSLALAGDSSYEQYF. The CDR3 DNA reads as TGTGCCAGCAGCTTAGCGCTAGCGGGAGATAGCTCCTACGAGCAGTACTTC. Variable domain in full (rest from reference TRBV7-6 and TRBJ2-7): GAGVSQSPRYKVTKRGQDVALRCDPISGHVSLYWYRQALGQGPEFLTYFNYEAQQDKSGLPNDRFSAERPEGSISTLTIQRTEQRDSAMYRCASSLALAGDSSYEQYFGPGTRLTVT.

The chain links TRBV7-2 to TRBJ2-2; TRBD1 matches at 8 bases. The CDR3 runs 15 residues. Germline assignment: CDR1 SGHTA and CDR2 FQGNSA. Unmatched junction bases numbered 4, after V lost 3 bases and J lost 4 bases. Here the CDR3 DNA reads TGTGCCAGCAGCTTTGGGACAGGCGGCACCGGGGAGCTGTTTTTT. It is translated as CASSFGTGGTGELFF. Combining the CDR3 with reference TRBV7-2 and TRBJ2-2 gives the whole variable domain GAGVSQSPSNKVTEKGKDVELRCDPISGHTALYWYRQSLGQGLEFLIYFQGNSAPDKSGLPSDRFSAERTGGSVSTLTIQRTQQEDSAVYLCASSFGTGGTGELFFGEGSRLTVL.

The rearrangement links TRBV7-9 to TRBJ2-1, with D perhaps TRBD2 (6 bases). The CDR3 is made up of 16 amino acids. Germline V gene data show CDR1 as SEHNR and CDR2 as FQNEAQ (reference sequence). V lost 3 bases and J 9 bases, leaving 21 bases between the germline ends. The CDR3 region has the DNA TGTGCCAGCAGCTTTCTTTCGGGGGTTTTGGGAGGTGAGCAGTTCTTC. Residues: CASSFLSGVLGGEQFF.

The chain employs TRBV20-1 and TRBJ2-3; possible D gene TRBD2, 5 bases. This CDR3 has 11 amino acids. Germline V gene lookup returns CDR1 DFQATT and CDR2 SNEGSKA (reference sequence). V shed 6 bases and J shed 9 bases, with 13 bases lying between them. CDR3 in DNA: TGCAGTGCCCCCCGTGGAGGCACGCAGTATTTT. This encodes CSAPRGGTQYF.